Listed below are T cell receptor beta chains from one sample, sequenced in a study of T cells in Graves' hyperthyroidism and ophthalmopathy. TCRdb independently ran MiXCR on the multiplex PCR reads; one entry per CDR3 protein. The sample carries some 500,000 distinct CDR3 sequences, roughly a sixth recorded once. What was sequenced was blood. Every receptor here comes from a woman in her 30s with Graves' ophthalmopathy. CDR3s include the opening cysteine and the closing phenylalanine or tryptophan. The order of the fields is V gene, clone size, D gene, J gene, CDR3 length, CDR3 DNA, CDR3 protein. A D gene is named only where the DNA matches it firmly. Expanded clones are given a class, and other clones once, few, many or no size at all.

>TRBV29-1|many|-|TRBJ2-3|13
TGCAGCGGGGGACGTGCTAGCACAGATACGCAGTATTTT
CSGGRASTDTQYF
>TRBV20-1|few|TRBD1|TRBJ2-7|15
TGCAGTGCTAGCGGTGGGGACAGCCATCTTGGGGAGCAGTACTTC
CSASGGDSHLGEQYF
>TRBV28|-|-|TRBJ2-5|16
TGTGCCAGCAGTTTTTACTCAGGGGGGAGGCAAGAGACCCAGTACTTC
CASSFYSGGRQETQYF
>TRBV24-1|many|-|TRBJ2-1|15
TGTGCCACCAGTGATTTGATGGCGGGATACAATGAGCAGTTCTTC
CATSDLMAGYNEQFF
>TRBV6-1|few|-|TRBJ1-1|15
TGTGCCAGCAGGGGACTCGGACGGATGGGGGGCCGAGCTTTCTTT
CASRGLGRMGGRAFF
>TRBV5-1|once|-|TRBJ2-6|16
TGCGCCAGCAGCTTAAGTACAGCGTCAGGGGCCAACGTCCTGACTTTC
CASSLSTASGANVLTF
>TRBV7-9|many|-|TRBJ1-1|12
TGTGCCAGCAGCGAGACGAACACTGAAGCTTTCTTT
CASSETNTEAFF
>TRBV6-1|few|TRBD1|TRBJ1-2|13
TGTGCCAGCAGGACCGGGACAGAAAATGGCTACACCTTC
CASRTGTENGYTF
>TRBV6-2/TRBV6-3|-|TRBD2|TRBJ2-3|15
TGTGCCAGCAAAAAGGGAGGGCCCCCCGCAGATACGCAGTATTTT
CASKKGGPPADTQYF
>TRBV3-1|-|TRBD2|TRBJ2-3|17
TGTGCCAGCAGCCTCGGGACTAGCGGGAGACCCACAGATACGCAGTATTTT
CASSLGTSGRPTDTQYF
>TRBV30|many|-|TRBJ1-1|13
TGTGCCTGGAGACGTACCGGGGAGACTGAAGCTTTCTTT
CAWRRTGETEAFF
>TRBV20-1|many|TRBD1|TRBJ1-2|13
TGCAGTGCTCCCGGCCAGGGGGACTATGGCTACACCTTC
CSAPGQGDYGYTF
>TRBV12-3/TRBV12-4|-|-|TRBJ2-2|11
TGTGCCAGCTACGGCGTTGGGGAGCTGTTTTTT
CASYGVGELFF
>TRBV30|many|-|TRBJ2-7|14
TGTGCCTGGAGTGTGGGGGGTTTGCGGTACGAGCAGTACTTC
CAWSVGGLRYEQYF
>TRBV4-3|-|TRBD1|TRBJ1-5|15
TGCGCCAGCAGCCAATTTGGAGGGGGCCTTCAGCCCCAGCATTTT
CASSQFGGGLQPQHF
>TRBV5-8|few|-|TRBJ2-3|17
TGTGCCAGCAGCTTGGGGTGGGACCAAATAATAGCGGATACGCAGTATTTT
CASSLGWDQIIADTQYF
>TRBV9|-|TRBD1|TRBJ2-5|15
TGTGCCAGCAGCGAGGCAGGGGGAATTCAAGAGACCCAGTACTTC
CASSEAGGIQETQYF
>TRBV27|-|-|TRBJ1-6|17
TGTGCCAGCAGTTCCAAGACGTTGGGACCGTCAAATTCACCCCTCCACTTT
CASSSKTLGPSNSPLHF
>TRBV4-3|-|TRBD2|TRBJ2-1|16
TGCGCCAGCAGCCAAGAAGGTAGCGGGAGGCTGCATGAGCAGTTCTTC
CASSQEGSGRLHEQFF
>TRBV5-4|-|-|TRBJ2-1|13
TGTGCCAGCAGTCCGAGACCGTCCAATGAGCAGTTCTTC
CASSPRPSNEQFF
>TRBV3-1|many|-|TRBJ1-1|11
TGTGCCAGCAGCCAAGTACATGAAGCTTTCTTT
CASSQVHEAFF
>TRBV5-1|many|TRBD1|TRBJ1-4|14
TGCGCCAGCAGCATGGGACAGGGTAATGAAAAACTGTTTTTT
CASSMGQGNEKLFF
>TRBV29-1|-|-|TRBJ2-7|14
TGCAGCGTGTCACCCCAAGATGTACACTACGAGCAGTACTTC
CSVSPQDVHYEQYF
>TRBV6-1|many|-|TRBJ2-1|14
TGTGCCAGCAGTGCCGGGCCCGCATACAATGAGCAGTTCTTC
CASSAGPAYNEQFF
>TRBV27|many|TRBD1|TRBJ2-1|14
TGTGCCAGCCGGAGGGACAGGACTTACAATGAGCAGTTCTTC
CASRRDRTYNEQFF
>TRBV20-1|many|TRBD2|TRBJ2-1|15
TGCAGTGCTAGAGACCGGGGCGGGAGGGACAATGAGCAGTTCTTC
CSARDRGGRDNEQFF
>TRBV20-1|-|TRBD2|TRBJ2-1|14
TGCAGTGCTAGAAGACTAGCATCCTACAATGAGCAGTTCTTC
CSARRLASYNEQFF
>TRBV20-1|many|-|TRBJ2-4|13
TGCAGTGCTAGAGAGCCGGCCAAAAACATTCAGTACTTC
CSAREPAKNIQYF
>TRBV5-1|-|TRBD2|TRBJ2-5|17
TGCGCCAGCGGACCGGGACTAGCGGGAGGGGACCAAGATACCCAGTACTTC
CASGPGLAGGDQDTQYF
>TRBV2|many|TRBD2|TRBJ2-3|14
TGTGCCAGCAGTACTAGCGGGGTCACAGATACGCAGTATTTT
CASSTSGVTDTQYF
>TRBV28|-|-|TRBJ1-2|13
TGTGCCAGCAGTTTACCGGGGGCCTATGGCTACACCTTC
CASSLPGAYGYTF
>TRBV12-3/TRBV12-4|many|TRBD1|TRBJ1-5|16
TGTGCCAGCAGTCGGACAGGGGGGGTGAGCAATCAGCCCCAGCATTTT
CASSRTGGVSNQPQHF
>TRBV4-3|many|-|TRBJ1-1|17
TGCGCCAGCAGCCAAGATAGTACCCAGACGGAGGGCACTGAAGCTTTCTTT
CASSQDSTQTEGTEAFF
>TRBV12-3/TRBV12-4|-|-|TRBJ1-4|16
TGTGCCAGCAGTTTTGGCGTAGGACCTCAAATTGGGAAACTGTTTTTT
CASSFGVGPQIGKLFF
>TRBV30|-|-|TRBJ1-1|14
TGTGCCTGGAGTAGGGGCCCCGCAAACACTGAAGCTTTCTTT
CAWSRGPANTEAFF
>TRBV29-1|many|-|TRBJ2-1|14
TGCAGCGTTGATGTGAGGGGGATCTACAATGAGCAGTTCTTC
CSVDVRGIYNEQFF
>TRBV12-3/TRBV12-4|-|TRBD2|TRBJ2-5|15
TGTGCCAGCAGTTTGACTAGCGGGATGGGAGAGACCCAGTACTTC
CASSLTSGMGETQYF
>TRBV9|few|-|TRBJ1-6|14
TGTGCCAGCAGAAAAGGGGTTGATAATTCACCCCTCCACTTT
CASRKGVDNSPLHF
>TRBV19|few|-|TRBJ2-3|14
TGTGCCAGTAGCATCAGATCAAGTGGAGATACGCAGTATTTT
CASSIRSSGDTQYF
>TRBV5-1|many|TRBD1|TRBJ2-1|16
TGCGCCAGCAGCTCGCCAGGGGGGACAGGGTACAATGAGCAGTTCTTC
CASSSPGGTGYNEQFF
>TRBV4-3|-|-|TRBJ1-1|14
TGCGCCAGCAGCCAAGATTTGGAGTGGACTGAAGCTTTCTTT
CASSQDLEWTEAFF
>TRBV20-1|many|TRBD1|TRBJ2-7|15
TGCAGTGCTTACCCGGTCAGGACAGGGGGTGACGAGCAGTACTTC
CSAYPVRTGGDEQYF
>TRBV20-1|many|TRBD1|TRBJ2-7|11
TGCAGTGCCCCGACAGGGTACGAGCAGTACTTC
CSAPTGYEQYF
>TRBV5-1|many|-|TRBJ1-5|15
TGCGCCAGCAGCTTGGTTGGGGATAGCAATCAGCCCCAGCATTTT
CASSLVGDSNQPQHF
>TRBV4-3|few|TRBD1|TRBJ2-3|15
TGCGCCAGCAGCCAAGGGACAGGGGTAACAGATACGCAGTATTTT
CASSQGTGVTDTQYF
>TRBV9|few|-|TRBJ2-7|15
TGTGCCAGCAGCGCCCGAGGACAGCTTTCCTACGAGCAGTACTTC
CASSARGQLSYEQYF
>TRBV6-1|many|TRBD2|TRBJ2-3|16
TGTGCCAGCAGTGAAGCGACTAGCGGGAGCACAGATACGCAGTATTTT
CASSEATSGSTDTQYF
>TRBV2|many|-|TRBJ2-3|16
TGTGCCAGCAGCGATGGGGGCCCGGAGCACACAGATACGCAGTATTTT
CASSDGGPEHTDTQYF
>TRBV5-5|few|-|TRBJ2-4|14
TGTGCCAGCAGCTTGGAGGCTCTGAAAAACATTCAGTACTTC
CASSLEALKNIQYF